This passage covers 26 T cell receptor beta chains from one sample sequenced in a study of shared clonotypes between healthy human individuals. This table comes from immunoSEQ multiplex PCR, and its TCRdb copy is limited to in-frame clones, with some not included. The data show hundreds of thousands of clones, less than 85% seen once. The sequenced sample was memory CD4+ T cells sorted from blood. As to subset: CD45RA-negative fraction. These TCRs come from a man aged 25-40 years in good health.

Details on this clone: Germline is not matched at one junction end, which may reflect a read error. This CDR3 reads CASSLGQGGNEQFF. CDR3 sequence (DNA): TGTGCTAGCAGCTTAGGACAGGGAGGCAATGAGCAGTTCTTC. The chain joins TRBV7-7 to TRBJ2-1; 8 positions match TRBD1. CDR3 length equals 14 residues. CDR1 and CDR2 from the germline V gene are SSHAT and FNYEAQ (reference sequence).

The chain carries TRBV28 and TRBJ2-7; the D gene is possibly TRBD2 (6 bases). The germline V gene has CDR1 MDHEN and CDR2 SYDVKM. The CDR3 contains 15 residues. Trimming stripped 7 bases from V and 0 bases from J, with 16 bases between. CDR3 sequence (DNA): TGTGCCAGCACCCCGGGGCGGGAATACTCCTACGAGCAGTACTTC. Amino acid sequence: CASTPGREYSYEQYF.

Only one count was recorded for this clone. This sequence joins TRBV28 and TRBJ1-1, with TRBD1 as a possible D gene (5 bases). V was trimmed by 7 bases and J by 1 base, leaving 16 bases between them. CDR3 length: 15 amino acids. The germline gives CDR1 MDHEN, CDR2 SYDVKM. Here the CDR3 reads CASTPFDRPNTEAFF. CDR3 nucleotides: TGTGCCAGCACCCCTTTCGACAGACCGAACACTGAAGCTTTCTTT.

This clone was detected a few times. This chain uses TRBV2 with TRBJ2-7; maybe TRBD2 (5 bases). Germline assignment: CDR1 SNHLY and CDR2 FYNNEI. Trimming cost V 6 bases and J 4 bases, with 19 bases left between them. The CDR3 loop spans 15 amino acids. The CDR3 DNA sequence: TGTGCCAGCAGCGCACTAGGGAGTCAAGGTTACGAGCAGTACTTC. It encodes CASSALGSQGYEQYF.

The rearrangement links TRBV5-6 to TRBJ2-5; 7 nucleotides agree with TRBD2. Trimming removed 7 bases from V and 5 bases from J; junction bases left unmatched: 11. Germline V gene sequence: CDR1 SGHDT, CDR2 YYEEEE. CDR3 length: 14 residues. CDR3: CASRGEGLRETQYF. The CDR3 DNA reads TGTGCCAGCCGGGGGGAGGGCCTTCGGGAGACCCAGTACTTC.

The V and J genes are TRBV5-1 and TRBJ2-7; TRBD2 matches 9 bases. Germline CDR1 reads SGHRS; CDR2 reads YFSETQ. The CDR3 sequence is 15 residues long. The V segment lost 4 bases and the J segment 0 bases; nucleotides outside the gene matches: 5. CDR3: CASSPHSGSSYEQYF. CDR3 DNA: TGCGCCAGCAGCCCGCATAGCGGGAGCTCCTACGAGCAGTACTTC.

The rearrangement links TRBV5-1 to TRBJ2-5; D is possibly TRBD1 or TRBD2 (6 bases each). Germline V gene data show CDR1 as SGHRS and CDR2 as YFSETQ. The CDR3 totals 15 residues. Trimming removed 0 bases at V and 5 bases at J, with 14 bases between. CDR3 sequence (DNA): TGCGCCAGCAGCTTGGTATCCAGGGGAGGCGAGACCCAGTACTTC. Residues: CASSLVSRGGETQYF.

The genes are TRBV7-3 and TRBJ2-1; 7 nucleotides match TRBD2. V shed 3 bases and J 7 bases; nucleotides not matched to a gene: 9. This CDR3 is 15 amino acids long. CDR1 and CDR2 (germline): SGHTA, FQGTGA. CDR3 DNA: TGTGCCAGCAGCTTGGTGGGAGGGCCGGGGAATGAGCAGTTCTTC. This gives the protein CASSLVGGPGNEQFF. The variable domain in full, with the rest retrieved from reference TRBV7-3 and TRBJ2-1, is GAGVSQTPSNKVTEKGKYVELRCDPISGHTALYWYRQSLGQGPEFLIYFQGTGAADDSGLPNDRFFAVRPEGSVSTLKIQRTERGDSAVYLCASSLVGGPGNEQFFGPGTRLTVL.

This clone was seen only a few times. The chain combines TRBV10-2 with TRBJ2-7, with 10 bases aligning to TRBD2. Per the germline V gene, CDR1 is WSHSY and CDR2 is SAAADI. V gave up 6 bases and J gave up 1 base; unmatched junction bases: 15. This CDR3 has 18 amino acids. The CDR3 protein is CASSAITNLAGDSYEQYF. CDR3 sequence (DNA): TGCGCCAGCAGCGCTATTACCAATCTAGCGGGAGATTCCTACGAGCAGTACTTC.

The chain is built from TRBV5-1 and TRBJ2-5, with 7 nucleotides matching TRBD2. V trimming: 0 bases; J trimming: 3 bases; junction bases outside the gene matches: 5. The germline CDR1 and CDR2 sequences are SGHRS and YFSETQ. The CDR3 sequence is 15 residues long. The CDR3 reads CASSLGGSEKETQYF. In DNA form, the CDR3 reads TGCGCCAGCAGCTTGGGCGGGAGTGAAAAAGAGACCCAGTACTTC.

This chain joins TRBV7-9 and TRBJ2-5; D gene unclear. V lost 8 bases and J 6 bases, leaving 10 bases between the germline ends. The CDR3 spans 11 residues. Germline V CDR1 and CDR2: SEHNR, FQNEAQ (reference sequence). The CDR3 spells CASSIIQTQYF. The CDR3 bases are TGTGCCAGCTCTATTATCCAGACCCAGTACTTC.

The V call is TRBV7-9, the J call TRBJ2-7; 8 nucleotides align to TRBD1. V shed 1 base and J 1 base; nucleotides not matched to a gene: 6. Germline CDR1 reads SEHNR; CDR2 reads FQNEAQ (reference sequence). The CDR3 consists of 16 residues. CDR3 DNA sequence: TGTGCCAGCAGCTTAGGGACAGGGAGCTTATCCTACGAGCAGTACTTC. It encodes CASSLGTGSLSYEQYF.

The V call is TRBV7-9, the J call TRBJ2-7; D perhaps matches TRBD2 (5 bases). Trimming left V 5 bases short and J 0 bases short, with 11 bases between. Germline assignment: CDR1 SEHNR and CDR2 FQNEAQ (reference sequence). The CDR3 is 14 residues long. The CDR3 DNA follows: TGTGCCAGCAGCGCGGGCCCCAACTCCTACGAGCAGTACTTC. It codes for CASSAGPNSYEQYF.

The rearrangement joins TRBV5-4 to TRBJ2-1; 9 nucleotides line up with TRBD2. Germline V gene lookup returns CDR1 SGHNT and CDR2 YYREEE (reference sequence). Trimming cost V 5 bases and J 4 bases; bases outside gene matches: 7. The CDR3 spans 15 residues. In DNA form, the CDR3 reads TGTGCCAGCAGTCAAGTAGCGGGAGCTTACAATGAGCAGTTCTTC. Protein sequence: CASSQVAGAYNEQFF.

V gene TRBV11-2 combines with J gene TRBJ2-5; maybe TRBD1 (6 bases). The germline CDR1 and CDR2 sequences are SGHAT and FQNNGV. The CDR3 totals 17 residues. V lost 5 bases, J lost 2 bases, and 21 bases lay in between. DNA of the CDR3: TGTGCCAGCAGCCCCCCCACAGGGCTTCCAAGACAAGAGACCCAGTACTTC. Encoded protein: CASSPPTGLPRQETQYF.

The chain joins TRBV7-9 to TRBJ1-3; D unresolved. With 1 base removed from V and 0 bases from J, the gap between germline ends came to 4 bases. Germline assignment: CDR1 SEHNR and CDR2 FQNEAQ (reference sequence). This CDR3 is built from 14 residues. The CDR3 coding sequence is TGTGCCAGCAGCTTAGACGCCTCTGGAAACACCATATATTTT. This gives the protein CASSLDASGNTIYF.

This rearrangement joins TRBV19 to TRBJ1-2; D might be TRBD1 (5 bases). Germline V gene data show CDR1 as LNHDA and CDR2 as SQIVND (reference sequence). The CDR3 consists of 14 residues. V was cut by 3 bases and J by 1 base, with 9 bases left in between. The CDR3 loop is CASSIRDGNYGYTF. CDR3 nucleotide sequence: TGTGCCAGTAGTATTAGGGACGGTAACTATGGCTACACCTTC.

This clone was detected only a few times. The chain combines TRBV29-1 with TRBJ2-5, with a possible D match to TRBD2 (5 bases). The CDR3 totals 11 residues. V gave up 7 bases and J gave up 2 bases, with 8 bases separating them. In germline, CDR1 is SQVTM, CDR2 ANQGSEA. CDR3 DNA: TGCAGCGCTAGGACTCAAGAGACCCAGTACTTC. It encodes CSARTQETQYF.

In nucleotides, the CDR3 is TGTGCCACGTACTTCCACAGGAAGCCCCTAGCTAACTATGGCTACACCTTC. This gives the protein CATYFHRKPLANYGYTF. The chain combines TRBV6-4 with TRBJ1-2; perhaps TRBD1 as D (5 bases). V dropped 10 bases and J dropped 0 bases, with 24 bases sitting between them. The germline V gene encodes CDR1 MRHNA and CDR2 SNTAGT. The CDR3 contains 17 residues.

The chain employs TRBV6-1 and TRBJ2-4; the match to TRBD1 covers 7 bases. The CDR3 length is 20 residues. V trimming: 1 base; J trimming: 0 bases; junction bases outside the gene matches: 15. Germline V gene data show CDR1 as MNHNS and CDR2 as SASEGT. CDR3 loop: CASSEDRQGVVGLAKNIQYF. In DNA form, the CDR3 reads TGTGCCAGCAGTGAAGATCGACAGGGTGTGGTGGGCCTAGCCAAAAACATTCAGTACTTC.

For this clone: One junction end does not reproduce the germline sequence, and a read error may be involved. The rearrangement links TRBV2 to TRBJ2-1, with 7 bases identical to TRBD1. CDR1 is SNHLY, CDR2 FYNNEI, per germline. This CDR3 is 11 amino acids long. The CDR3 bases are TGTGCCGGCGACAGGGTCAATGGGCAGTTCTTC. It is translated as CAGDRVNGQFF.

The genes are TRBV7-8 and TRBJ2-5, with 9 bases aligning to TRBD2. V dropped 6 bases and J dropped 5; count of bases not matched to a gene: 13. Germline assignment: CDR1 SGHVS and CDR2 FQNEAQ. The CDR3 is made up of 16 amino acids. The CDR3, as DNA: TGTGCCAGCAGACAAACCCCTGGGACTAGCTGGGAGACCCAGTACTTC. As protein: CASRQTPGTSWETQYF.

The chain employs TRBV30 and TRBJ1-3; 7 positions match TRBD1. Germline V lookup: CDR1 GTSNPN, CDR2 SVGIG (reference sequence). The CDR3 sequence is 16 residues long. V lost 0 bases, J lost 3 bases, and 8 bases stayed unmatched. The CDR3 coding sequence is TGTGCCTGGAGTGTCCTTAAGACAGGGTTTGGAAACACCATATATTTT. The encoded protein is CAWSVLKTGFGNTIYF.

This clone was seen once. CDR3 DNA sequence: TGTGCCAGCAGCGCTGGGACAGGGGTTGGAAACACCATATATTTT. Residues: CASSAGTGVGNTIYF. The chain uses TRBV9 and TRBJ1-3; 10 nucleotides match TRBD1. Germline V gives CDR1 SGDLS, CDR2 YYNGEE. The CDR3 is 15 residues long. V shed 3 bases, J shed 3 bases, and the junction held 3 bases outside the gene matches.

The V and J genes are TRBV25-1 and TRBJ2-7; D is perhaps TRBD1 (6 bases). This CDR3 spans 17 amino acids. CDR1 and CDR2 from the germline V gene are MGHDK and SYGVNS. With 2 bases removed from V and 3 bases from J, the gap between germline ends came to 20 bases. The CDR3 DNA is TGTGCCAGCAGTGAAAGTCTGGGACAACCTTCACACTACGAGCAGTACTTC. It is translated as CASSESLGQPSHYEQYF.

The chain is built from TRBV7-3 and TRBJ2-1; D possibly corresponds to TRBD1 (6 bases). In germline, CDR1 is SGHTA, CDR2 FQGTGA. The CDR3 runs to 16 residues. The V end was cut by 5 bases, the J end by 0 bases, with 14 bases between. CDR3 nucleotide sequence: TGTGCCAGCAGCCTCACAGGGCACCCCTCCTACAATGAGCAGTTCTTC. Translated, it gives CASSLTGHPSYNEQFF. Supplemented by reference TRBV7-3 and TRBJ2-1, the full variable domain reads GAGVSQTPSNKVTEKGKYVELRCDPISGHTALYWYRQSLGQGPEFLIYFQGTGAADDSGLPNDRFFAVRPEGSVSTLKIQRTERGDSAVYLCASSLTGHPSYNEQFFGPGTRLTVL.